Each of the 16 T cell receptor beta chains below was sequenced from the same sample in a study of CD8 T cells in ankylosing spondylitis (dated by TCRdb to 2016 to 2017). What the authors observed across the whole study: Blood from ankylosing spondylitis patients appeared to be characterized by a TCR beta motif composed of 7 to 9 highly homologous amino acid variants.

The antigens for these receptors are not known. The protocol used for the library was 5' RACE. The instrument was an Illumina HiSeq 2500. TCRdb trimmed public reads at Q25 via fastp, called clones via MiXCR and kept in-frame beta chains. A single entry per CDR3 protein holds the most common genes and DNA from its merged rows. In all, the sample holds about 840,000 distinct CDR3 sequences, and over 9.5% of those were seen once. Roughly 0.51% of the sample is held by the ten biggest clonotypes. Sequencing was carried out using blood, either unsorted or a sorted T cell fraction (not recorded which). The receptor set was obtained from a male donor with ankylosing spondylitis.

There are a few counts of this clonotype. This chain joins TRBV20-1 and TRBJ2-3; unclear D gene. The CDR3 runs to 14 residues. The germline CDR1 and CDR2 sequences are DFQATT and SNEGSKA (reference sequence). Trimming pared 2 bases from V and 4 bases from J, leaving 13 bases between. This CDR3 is CSARLTASPDTQYF. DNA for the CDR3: TGCAGTGCTAGATTAACAGCGAGCCCAGATACGCAGTATTTT.

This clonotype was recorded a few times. CDR3 amino acids: CASSFPRDRVRNEAFF. The CDR3, as DNA: TGTGCCAGCAGTTTCCCCCGGGACAGGGTCCGGAACGAAGCTTTCTTT. This rearrangement joins TRBV12-3 or TRBV12-4 to TRBJ1-1; 9 nucleotides match TRBD1. Trimming cost V 3 bases and J 8 bases; bases outside gene matches: 13. The CDR3 covers 16 residues.

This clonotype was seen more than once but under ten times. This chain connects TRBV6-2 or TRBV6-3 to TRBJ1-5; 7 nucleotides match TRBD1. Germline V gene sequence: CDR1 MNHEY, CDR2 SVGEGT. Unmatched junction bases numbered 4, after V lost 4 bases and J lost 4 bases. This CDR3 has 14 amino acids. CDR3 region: CASSFRGENQPQHF. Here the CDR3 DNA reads TGTGCCAGCAGTTTCAGGGGGGAAAATCAGCCCCAGCATTTT.

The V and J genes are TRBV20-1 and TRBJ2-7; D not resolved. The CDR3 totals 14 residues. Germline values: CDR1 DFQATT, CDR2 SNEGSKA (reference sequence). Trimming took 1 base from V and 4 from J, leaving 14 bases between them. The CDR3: CSARAPAGDYEQYF. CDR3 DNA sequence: TGCAGTGCTAGAGCCCCGGCCGGAGATTACGAGCAGTACTTC.

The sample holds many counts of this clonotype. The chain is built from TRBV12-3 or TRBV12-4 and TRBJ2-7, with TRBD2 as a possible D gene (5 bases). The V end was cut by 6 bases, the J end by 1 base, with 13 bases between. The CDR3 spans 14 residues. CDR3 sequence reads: CASRATGSSYEQYF. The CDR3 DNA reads TGTGCCAGCAGGGCGACGGGATCATCCTACGAGCAGTACTTC.

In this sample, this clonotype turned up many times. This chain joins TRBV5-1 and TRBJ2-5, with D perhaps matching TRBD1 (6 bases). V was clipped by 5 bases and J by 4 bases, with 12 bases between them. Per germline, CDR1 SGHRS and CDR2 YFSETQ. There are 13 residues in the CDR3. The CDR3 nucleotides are TGCGCCAGCAGTACAGGGTTAGGAGAGACCCAGTACTTC. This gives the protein CASSTGLGETQYF.

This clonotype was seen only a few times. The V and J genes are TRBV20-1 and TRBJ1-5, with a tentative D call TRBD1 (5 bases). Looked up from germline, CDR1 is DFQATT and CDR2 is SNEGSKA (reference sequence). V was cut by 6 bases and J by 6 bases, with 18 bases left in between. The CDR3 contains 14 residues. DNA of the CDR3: TGCAGTGCGATGGACATGACCGGGGGTCAGCCCCAGCATTTT. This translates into CSAMDMTGGQPQHF.

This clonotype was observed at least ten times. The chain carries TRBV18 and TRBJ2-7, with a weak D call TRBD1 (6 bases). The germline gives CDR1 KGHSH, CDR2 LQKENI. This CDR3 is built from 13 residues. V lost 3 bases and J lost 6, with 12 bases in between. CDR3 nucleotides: TGTGCCAGCTCACCTTCGACAGGAACCGAGCAGTACTTC. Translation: CASSPSTGTEQYF.

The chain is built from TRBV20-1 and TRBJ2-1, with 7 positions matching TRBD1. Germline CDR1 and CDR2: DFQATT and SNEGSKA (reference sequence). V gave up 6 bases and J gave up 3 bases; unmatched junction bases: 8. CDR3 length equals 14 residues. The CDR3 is CSARRAGGYNEQFF. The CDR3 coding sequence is TGCAGTGCCAGACGGGCAGGGGGCTACAATGAGCAGTTCTTC.

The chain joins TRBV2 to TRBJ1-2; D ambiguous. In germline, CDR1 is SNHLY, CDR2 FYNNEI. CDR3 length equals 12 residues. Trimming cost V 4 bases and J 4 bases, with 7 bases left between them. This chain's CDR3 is CASSGTVYGYTF. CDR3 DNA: TGTGCCAGCAGTGGGACGGTCTATGGCTACACCTTC.

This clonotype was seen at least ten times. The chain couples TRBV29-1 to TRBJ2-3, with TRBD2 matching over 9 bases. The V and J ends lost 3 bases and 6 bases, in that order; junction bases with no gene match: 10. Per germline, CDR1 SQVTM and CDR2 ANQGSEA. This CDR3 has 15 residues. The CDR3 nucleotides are TGCAGCGTTGATAGGGCTAGCGGGGCTCTGGATACGCAGTATTTT. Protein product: CSVDRASGALDTQYF.

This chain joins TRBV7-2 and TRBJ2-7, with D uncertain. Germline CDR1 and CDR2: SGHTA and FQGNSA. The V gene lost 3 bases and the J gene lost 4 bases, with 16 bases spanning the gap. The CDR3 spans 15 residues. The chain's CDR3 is CASSLAGPWGYEQYF. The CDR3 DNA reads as TGTGCCAGCAGCTTGGCCGGCCCCTGGGGTTACGAGCAGTACTTC.

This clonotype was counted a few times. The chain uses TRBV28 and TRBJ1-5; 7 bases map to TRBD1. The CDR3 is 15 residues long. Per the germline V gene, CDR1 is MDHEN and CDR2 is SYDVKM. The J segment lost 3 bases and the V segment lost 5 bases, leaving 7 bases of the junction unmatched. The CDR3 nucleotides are TGTGCCAGCAGTCTACTTGACAGGGACAATCAGCCCCAGCATTTT. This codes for CASSLLDRDNQPQHF. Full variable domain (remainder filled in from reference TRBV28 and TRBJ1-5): DVKVTQSSRYLVKRTGEKVFLECVQDMDHENMFWYRQDPGLGLRLIYFSYDVKMKEKGDIPEGYSVSREKKERFSLILESASTNQTSMYLCASSLLDRDNQPQHFGDGTRLSIL.

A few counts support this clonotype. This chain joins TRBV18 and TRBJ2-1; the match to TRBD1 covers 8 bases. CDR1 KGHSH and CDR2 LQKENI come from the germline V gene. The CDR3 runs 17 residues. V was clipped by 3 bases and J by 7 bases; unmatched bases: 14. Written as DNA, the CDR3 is TGTGCCAGCTCACCGGGACAGGCCCGCGCCCCCACGAATGAGCAGTTCTTC. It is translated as CASSPGQARAPTNEQFF.

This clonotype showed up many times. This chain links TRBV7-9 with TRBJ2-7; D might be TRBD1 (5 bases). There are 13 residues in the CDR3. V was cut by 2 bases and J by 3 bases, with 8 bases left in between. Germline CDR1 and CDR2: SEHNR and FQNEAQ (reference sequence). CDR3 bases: TGTGCCAGCAGCTTAACGACAGTCTACGAGCAGTACTTC. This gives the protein CASSLTTVYEQYF.

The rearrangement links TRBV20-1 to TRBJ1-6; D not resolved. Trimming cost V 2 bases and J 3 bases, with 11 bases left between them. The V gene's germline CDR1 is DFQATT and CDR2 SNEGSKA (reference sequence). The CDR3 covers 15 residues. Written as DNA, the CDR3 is TGCAGTGCTAGAAGCGGGTTTCTCTATAATTCACCCCTCCACTTT. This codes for CSARSGFLYNSPLHF.